This TCR beta chain was documented in a study of OX40 agonist ivuxolimab in advanced cancers. In the study overall: Subjects had a mean age of about 65 years, with a range of about 23 to 85; about 83% were male.

Findings of the study overall: Low normalized T-cell clonal expansion was also seen in some nonresponders. CD8+ T cells (on average) carried more expanded clones than CD4+ T cells.

TCRdb's copy holds only in-frame clones and misses some; the assay was immunoSEQ multiplex PCR. Altogether 12,000 or so clones are present, roughly three quarters being singletons, with the ten largest covering around an eighth. As to this clone: Its antigen remains unidentified.

The sequence came from an adult with an advanced solid tumor such as melanoma, head and neck, liver or kidney cancer. The material sequenced was CD4+ or CD8+ T cells sorted from blood, taken in a trial of the OX40 agonist ivuxolimab.

The CDR3 here is CASSESGEATEAFF. Here the CDR3 DNA reads TGTGCCAGCAGTGAATCGGGGGAGGCAACTGAAGCTTTCTTT. The chain recombines TRBV25-1 with TRBJ1-1; maybe TRBD1 (5 bases). The CDR3 is 14 amino acids. Germline V CDR1 and CDR2: MGHDK, SYGVNS. Trimming left V 1 base short and J 5 bases short, with 11 bases between. Drawing the rest from reference TRBV25-1 and TRBJ1-1, the complete variable domain is EADIYQTPRYLVIGTGKKITLECSQTMGHDKMYWYQQDPGMELHLIHYSYGVNSTEKGDLSSESTVSRIRTEHFPLTLESARPSHTSQYLCASSESGEATEAFFGQGTRLTVV.